The 26 T cell receptor beta chains presented below share a single source sample, sequenced in a study of cytomegalovirus exposure and HLA in healthy donors. The PCR employed 60 Vbeta primers together with 13 Jbeta primers. Sequencing used immunoSEQ multiplex PCR; TCRdb keeps in-frame clones, though not all of them. There are around 53,000 clones in the sample; 65% to 85% occur only once, and under 3% lies in the top ten. Sequencing was carried out using PBMCs. All receptors come from a man aged 18 to 29 in good health and CMV-seronegative.

This clone showed up just a few times. The rearrangement links TRBV6-5 to TRBJ1-5, with TRBD1 matching 10 bases. Looked up from germline, CDR1 is MNHEY and CDR2 is SVGAGI. Trimming took 6 bases from V and 5 from J; bases not matched to a gene: 7. This CDR3 is 15 amino acids long. CDR3 protein: CASSRQGAGDQPQHF. For the CDR3, the DNA is TGTGCCAGCAGCCGACAGGGGGCAGGGGATCAGCCCCAGCATTTT.

The table lists this clone with a count of one. The rearrangement links TRBV7-6 to TRBJ2-5; no firm D call. Germline-derived CDR1 and CDR2 are SGHVS and FNYEAQ. The CDR3 runs 14 residues. The V gene lost 1 base and the J gene lost 5 bases, with 11 bases spanning the gap. CDR3 in DNA: TGTGCCAGCAGCTTAGGGTCTGGCGGCGAGACCCAGTACTTC. Protein sequence: CASSLGSGGETQYF.

This rearrangement joins TRBV6-1 to TRBJ1-2, with 8 bases aligning to TRBD1. The length of the CDR3 is 13 residues. The germline V gene has CDR1 MNHNS and CDR2 SASEGT. V gave up 2 bases and J gave up 7 bases; unmatched junction bases: 3. CDR3 DNA sequence: TGTGCCAGCAGTGAACAGGGGGCGAGTGGCTACACCTTC. Protein: CASSEQGASGYTF.

The V and J genes are TRBV28 and TRBJ1-4; D is ambiguous. V was trimmed by 5 bases and J by 8 bases, leaving 15 bases between them. The CDR3 has 14 amino acids. The germline gives CDR1 MDHEN, CDR2 SYDVKM. The CDR3 here is CASSPYLEGEKLFF. CDR3 sequence (DNA): TGTGCCAGCAGTCCATACCTGGAGGGCGAAAAACTGTTTTTT. The variable domain in full, with the rest retrieved from reference TRBV28 and TRBJ1-4, is DVKVTQSSRYLVKRTGEKVFLECVQDMDHENMFWYRQDPGLGLRLIYFSYDVKMKEKGDIPEGYSVSREKKERFSLILESASTNQTSMYLCASSPYLEGEKLFFGSGTQLSVL.

The CDR3 spells CASSPDSRSYEQYF. The CDR3 DNA reads TGTGCCAGCAGTCCCGACAGTCGGTCCTACGAGCAGTACTTC. This chain connects TRBV28 to TRBJ2-7; perhaps TRBD1 as D (5 bases). Germline lookup yields CDR1 MDHEN and CDR2 SYDVKM. Deletions cut 5 bases from V and 1 base from J, with 12 bases between. CDR3 length equals 14 residues.

The V and J genes are TRBV5-6 and TRBJ2-7, with D possibly being TRBD1 (7 bases). This CDR3 region has 13 residues. The ends were cut back, 4 bases at V and 2 bases at J, with 10 bases in the middle. CDR1 and CDR2 from the germline V gene are SGHDT and YYEEEE. The DNA of the CDR3 is TGTGCCAGCAGCGCGGGACAGCCCTACGAGCAGTACTTC. It codes for CASSAGQPYEQYF.

The V gene is TRBV15, the J gene TRBJ2-5; D is unclear. Trimming pared 3 bases from V and 5 bases from J, leaving 10 bases between. The CDR3 extends over 13 amino acids. CDR1 is LNHNV, CDR2 YYDKDF, per germline (reference sequence). The DNA for the CDR3 is TGTGCCACCAGCAGGAGCCCCATGGAGACCCAGTACTTC. This sequence encodes CATSRSPMETQYF.

The V and J genes are TRBV29-1 and TRBJ2-2; 10 nucleotides line up with TRBD1. CDR1 is SQVTM and CDR2 is ANQGSEA in the germline V gene. Trimming removed 6 bases from V and 7 bases from J; junction bases left unmatched: 8. The CDR3 contains 14 residues. CDR3 in DNA: TGCAGCGTAGCCGACAGGGGGCGAATCGGGGAGCTGTTTTTT. Translation gives CSVADRGRIGELFF.

The chain recombines TRBV2 with TRBJ2-5; D not resolved. The V and J ends lost 10 bases and 2 bases respectively, with 8 bases between them. The CDR3 length is 11 residues. The germline V gene encodes CDR1 SNHLY and CDR2 FYNNEI. This CDR3 reads CATAPQETQYF. The CDR3 DNA is TGTGCCACCGCGCCGCAAGAGACCCAGTACTTC.

The chain carries TRBV14 and TRBJ1-2; a possible D gene is TRBD1 (6 bases). V was clipped by 1 base and J by 1 base, with 10 bases between them. CDR1 and CDR2 (germline): SGHDN, FVKESK. The CDR3 has 15 amino acids. The CDR3 region is CASSQAGHINYGYTF. In DNA form, the CDR3 reads TGTGCCAGCAGCCAAGCGGGACATATTAACTATGGCTACACCTTC.

The rearrangement links TRBV10-1 to TRBJ2-7, with 7 bases fitting TRBD2. In germline, CDR1 is WNHNN, CDR2 SYGVQD (reference sequence). The CDR3 is 14 amino acids. The trim removed 4 bases at V and 2 bases at J, leaving 5 bases unmatched. The CDR3: CASSASGNPYEQYF. CDR3 DNA sequence: TGCGCCAGCAGTGCTAGCGGAAACCCCTACGAGCAGTACTTC.

The chain couples TRBV27 to TRBJ1-2, with TRBD1 matching over 9 bases. Germline V gene sequence: CDR1 MNHEY, CDR2 SMNVEV (reference sequence). With 6 bases clipped from V and 3 bases from J, the junction kept 2 bases outside the gene matches. The CDR3 has 13 amino acids. CDR3 amino acids: CASSRTGDYGYTF. The CDR3 nucleotides are TGTGCCAGCAGCCGGACAGGGGACTATGGCTACACCTTC.

The CDR3 sequence: CASSLVSTAYEQYF. The CDR3 nucleotides read TGTGCCAGCAGCTTGGTATCCACAGCTTACGAGCAGTACTTC. The rearrangement uses TRBV5-6 and TRBJ2-7; D gene uncertain. This CDR3 spans 14 amino acids. V was cut by 0 bases and J by 4 bases, with 11 bases left in between. Looked up from germline, CDR1 is SGHDT and CDR2 is YYEEEE.

The rearrangement links TRBV7-9 to TRBJ1-4; 8 nucleotides agree with TRBD1. The V segment lost 4 bases and the J segment 6 bases; nucleotides outside the gene matches: 4. CDR1 and CDR2 (germline): SEHNR, FQNEAQ (reference sequence). This CDR3 spans 14 amino acids. The CDR3 DNA sequence: TGTGCCAGCAGCTATCGGGACAGGCATGAAAAACTGTTTTTT. Translation: CASSYRDRHEKLFF.

This clone was seen more than once but under ten times. This sequence joins TRBV10-1 and TRBJ2-1, with a possible D match to TRBD2 (5 bases). The CDR3 runs 13 residues. The germline V gene encodes CDR1 WNHNN and CDR2 SYGVQD (reference sequence). V was cut by 5 bases and J by 8 bases, with 13 bases left in between. As DNA, the CDR3 is TGCGCCAGCAGTCTAGCACGGACCCATGAGCAGTTCTTC. It codes for CASSLARTHEQFF.

The chain has TRBV19 and TRBJ2-3; TRBD1 might be the D (5 bases). Germline CDR1 is LNHDA and CDR2 is SQIVND (reference sequence). V was trimmed by 3 bases and J by 8 bases, leaving 9 bases between them. The CDR3 totals 12 residues. The CDR3 loop is CASSIQGSTQYF. The CDR3 region has the DNA TGTGCCAGTAGTATCCAGGGAAGTACGCAGTATTTT.

The V gene is TRBV29-1, the J gene TRBJ2-5; D unclear. Germline assignment: CDR1 SQVTM and CDR2 ANQGSEA. Trimming took off 4 bases at V and 2 bases at J, with 11 bases between the two ends. The CDR3 sequence is 13 residues long. CDR3 coding DNA: TGCAGCGTTGCCCCCAGGATTCAAGAGACCCAGTACTTC. This encodes CSVAPRIQETQYF.

This clone was seen a few times. The chain combines TRBV29-1 with TRBJ2-7, with D hard to call. Germline values: CDR1 SQVTM, CDR2 ANQGSEA. V was cut by 3 bases and J by 0 bases, with 9 bases left in between. CDR3 length equals 13 residues. The CDR3 reads CSVEFPVSYEQYF. In DNA, the CDR3 is TGCAGCGTTGAGTTCCCTGTCTCCTACGAGCAGTACTTC.

The chain employs TRBV7-2 and TRBJ1-6; 7 bases match TRBD1. The germline CDR1 and CDR2 sequences are SGHTA and FQGNSA. This CDR3 region has 15 residues. V was pared by 5 bases and J by 7 bases, with 8 bases of the junction left unmatched. CDR3 sequence: CASSGKGQSNSPLHF. The CDR3 coding sequence is TGTGCCAGCAGCGGAAAGGGACAGTCGAATTCACCCCTCCACTTT.

The sample holds a few counts of this clone. This sequence joins TRBV5-1 and TRBJ2-5; TRBD2 agrees at 7 bases. The CDR3 totals 15 residues. V lost 2 bases to trimming and J lost 5 bases; unmatched junction nucleotides: 9. From germline, CDR1 is SGHRS and CDR2 YFSETQ. CDR3 region: CASSFGSGFQETQYF. The DNA for the CDR3 is TGCGCCAGCAGCTTTGGTAGCGGGTTTCAGGAGACCCAGTACTTC. Full variable domain (rest looked up from reference TRBV5-1 and TRBJ2-5): KAGVTQTPRYLIKTRGQQVTLSCSPISGHRSVSWYQQTPGQGLQFLFEYFSETQRNKGNFPGRFSGRQFSNSRSEMNVSTLELGDSALYLCASSFGSGFQETQYFGPGTRLLVL.

This clone showed up just a few times. This chain uses TRBV10-3 with TRBJ2-5, with 7 bases that match TRBD1. The length of the CDR3 is 13 residues. Unmatched junction bases numbered 3, after V lost 6 bases and J lost 2 bases. Looked up from germline, CDR1 is ENHRY and CDR2 is SYGVKD. The CDR3 region has the DNA TGTGCCATCAGCGAGACAGGGCAAGAGACCCAGTACTTC. Translation: CAISETGQETQYF.

V is TRBV7-9 and J is TRBJ1-3, with D perhaps TRBD1 (5 bases). CDR1 is SEHNR, CDR2 FQNEAQ, per germline (reference sequence). There are 13 residues in the CDR3. Trimming took off 10 bases at V and 7 bases at J, with 17 bases between the two ends. CDR3 nucleotides: TGTGCCACCAAAACACAGGATCTGAACACCATATATTTT. As protein: CATKTQDLNTIYF. The full variable domain, in which reference TRBV7-9 and TRBJ1-3 provide the parts outside the CDR3, is DTGVSQNPRHKITKRGQNVTFRCDPISEHNRLYWYRQTLGQGPEFLTYFQNEAQLEKSRLLSDRFSAERPKGSFSTLEIQRTEQGDSAMYLCATKTQDLNTIYFGEGSWLTVV.

This clone was seen only once. The rearrangement links TRBV27 to TRBJ2-7; TRBD1 agrees at 8 bases. V gave up 3 bases and J gave up 7 bases; unmatched junction bases: 5. In germline, CDR1 is MNHEY, CDR2 SMNVEV (reference sequence). The CDR3 is 13 residues long. CDR3 nucleotide sequence: TGTGCCAGCAGTTTCAGGACAGGGTATGAGCAGTACTTC. Its protein is CASSFRTGYEQYF.

The rearrangement links TRBV29-1 to TRBJ2-1; TRBD2 might be the D (5 bases). The CDR3 runs 14 residues. V shed 5 bases and J shed 3 bases, with 14 bases lying between them. Looked up from germline, CDR1 is SQVTM and CDR2 is ANQGSEA. The CDR3 coding sequence is TGCAGCGTTAATGACTACATTCACTACAATGAGCAGTTCTTC. It is translated as CSVNDYIHYNEQFF.

The chain carries TRBV7-2 and TRBJ1-5, with D tentatively TRBD1 (5 bases). Trimming took 4 bases from V and 1 from J, leaving 14 bases between them. CDR3 length: 16 amino acids. Germline V gene lookup returns CDR1 SGHTA and CDR2 FQGNSA. CDR3 residues: CASSSGGRGSNQPQHF. The CDR3 bases are TGTGCCAGCAGCTCCGGAGGGAGGGGAAGCAATCAGCCCCAGCATTTT. Together with reference TRBV7-2 and TRBJ1-5, the CDR3 gives the full variable domain: GAGVSQSPSNKVTEKGKDVELRCDPISGHTALYWYRQSLGQGLEFLIYFQGNSAPDKSGLPSDRFSAERTGGSVSTLTIQRTQQEDSAVYLCASSSGGRGSNQPQHFGDGTRLSIL.

This clone was seen a handful of times. The CDR3 loop is CASSQVAAGTDTQYF. The CDR3 DNA sequence: TGCGCCAGCAGCCAAGTCGCGGCTGGCACAGATACGCAGTATTTT. This sequence joins TRBV4-3 and TRBJ2-3; the D is unclear. V dropped 1 base and J dropped 1 base, with 9 bases sitting between them. There are 15 residues in the CDR3. Germline CDR1 reads LGHNA; CDR2 reads YSLEER.